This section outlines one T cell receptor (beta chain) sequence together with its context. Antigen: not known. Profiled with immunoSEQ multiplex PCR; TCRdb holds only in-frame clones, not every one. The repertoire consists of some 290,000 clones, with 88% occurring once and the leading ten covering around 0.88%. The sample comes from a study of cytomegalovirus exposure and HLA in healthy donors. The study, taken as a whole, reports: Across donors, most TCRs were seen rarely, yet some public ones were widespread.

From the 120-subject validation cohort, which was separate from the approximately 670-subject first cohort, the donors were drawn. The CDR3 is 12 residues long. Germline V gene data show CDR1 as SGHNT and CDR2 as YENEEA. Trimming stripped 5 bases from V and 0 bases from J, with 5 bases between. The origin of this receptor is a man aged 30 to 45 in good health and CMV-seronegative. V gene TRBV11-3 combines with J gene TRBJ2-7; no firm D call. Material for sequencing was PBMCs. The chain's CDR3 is CASSDNSYEQYF. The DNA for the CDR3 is TGTGCCAGCAGCGACAACTCCTACGAGCAGTACTTC.